Reported below is one T cell receptor (beta chain). The data were obtained in a study of ipilimumab plus nivolumab after autologous stem cell transplantation. Generated by immunoSEQ multiplex PCR, the TCRdb table keeps only in-frame clones and is missing some. Of 84,000 or so clones listed, approximately 86% are singletons. Ipilimumab, 1 mg/kg, started 14 to 28 days after autologous transplant. Sequenced here: PBMCs, sampled in a trial of ipilimumab plus nivolumab as post-transplant consolidation. The receptor comes from a male donor with diffuse large B-cell lymphoma.

CDR3 DNA sequence: TGCGCCAGCAGCTTGGGGGGGGCCCGCACAGATACGCAGTATTTT. Translated: CASSLGGARTDTQYF. This chain joins TRBV5-1 and TRBJ2-3, with D tentatively TRBD1 or TRBD2 (6 bases each). V lost 0 bases and J lost 1, with 9 bases in between. The CDR3 covers 15 residues. Germline loops: CDR1 SGHRS, CDR2 YFSETQ. Using reference TRBV5-1 and TRBJ2-3 for the parts outside the CDR3, the full variable domain is KAGVTQTPRYLIKTRGQQVTLSCSPISGHRSVSWYQQTPGQGLQFLFEYFSETQRNKGNFPGRFSGRQFSNSRSEMNVSTLELGDSALYLCASSLGGARTDTQYFGPGTRLTVL.